The rows below give T cell receptor beta chains drawn from one sample of a study of identical twins. One entry per CDR3 protein, called by TCRdb with MiXCR from the 5' RACE reads. The sample shows about 720,000 distinct CDR3 sequences, roughly 20% of them seen only once. These sequences were also reported in another study, on T cells expressing NK-cell markers.

The sample was PBMCs. The receptors were gathered from a woman aged 18-29 years in good health. Each CDR3 is given with its conserved first and last residue. The D gene is left open where the match is weak. Rows give clone size only sometimes, using once, few, many, or a class for an expanded clone.

D gene: -
V gene: TRBV20-1
J gene: TRBJ1-1
clone size: few
CDR3 protein: CSAQPQAYTEAFF
CDR3 DNA: TGCAGTGCTCAACCGCAGGCGTACACTGAAGCTTTCTTT

D gene: TRBD2
V gene: TRBV6-2/TRBV6-3
J gene: TRBJ2-7
clone size: many
CDR3 protein: CASSEEEGGPYEQYF
CDR3 DNA: TGTGCCAGCAGCGAGGAAGAGGGAGGGCCCTACGAGCAGTACTTC

D gene: -
V gene: TRBV18
J gene: TRBJ2-3
clone size: -
CDR3 protein: CASSPYGASGTDTQYF
CDR3 DNA: TGTGCCAGCTCACCATACGGTGCTAGCGGCACAGATACGCAGTATTTT

D gene: -
V gene: TRBV29-1
J gene: TRBJ2-1
clone size: -
CDR3 protein: CSVEDRGHIIF
CDR3 DNA: TGCAGCGTTGAAGACAGGGGACATATAATCTTC

D gene: -
V gene: TRBV7-9
J gene: TRBJ2-7
clone size: few
CDR3 protein: CASSSRVFYEQYF
CDR3 DNA: TGTGCCAGCAGCTCACGGGTTTTCTACGAGCAGTACTTC

D gene: TRBD2
V gene: TRBV6-5
J gene: TRBJ2-3
clone size: -
CDR3 protein: CASSYWAGGKTDTQYF
CDR3 DNA: TGTGCCAGCAGTTACTGGGCGGGGGGAAAGACAGATACGCAGTATTTT

D gene: TRBD2
V gene: TRBV11-2
J gene: TRBJ2-7
clone size: few
CDR3 protein: CASSRRTSGGSYEQYF
CDR3 DNA: TGTGCCAGCAGCCGAAGGACTAGCGGGGGGTCGTACGAGCAGTACTTC

D gene: -
V gene: TRBV14
J gene: TRBJ1-1
clone size: few
CDR3 protein: CASSDDKTEAFF
CDR3 DNA: TGTGCCAGCAGCGACGACAAGACTGAAGCTTTCTTT

D gene: TRBD1
V gene: TRBV12-3/TRBV12-4
J gene: TRBJ1-1
clone size: -
CDR3 protein: CASMTTGVGTEAFF
CDR3 DNA: TGTGCCAGCATGACAACAGGGGTGGGCACTGAAGCTTTCTTT

D gene: TRBD1
V gene: TRBV27
J gene: TRBJ1-6
clone size: few
CDR3 protein: CASSSRDRGNSPLHF
CDR3 DNA: TGTGCCAGCAGTTCAAGGGACAGGGGTAATTCACCCCTCCACTTT

D gene: -
V gene: TRBV14
J gene: TRBJ2-2
clone size: -
CDR3 protein: CASSLLGAFGELFF
CDR3 DNA: TGTGCCAGCAGTCTCCTGGGGGCATTCGGGGAGCTGTTTTTT

D gene: TRBD1
V gene: TRBV12-3/TRBV12-4
J gene: TRBJ1-2
clone size: few
CDR3 protein: CASRSWTGGDYGYTF
CDR3 DNA: TGTGCCAGCAGGTCCTGGACAGGGGGCGACTATGGCTACACCTTC

D gene: TRBD2
V gene: TRBV30
J gene: TRBJ2-5
clone size: -
CDR3 protein: CASDSGTSEQTQYF
CDR3 DNA: TGTGCCTCCGACTCCGGGACTAGCGAGCAGACCCAGTACTTC

D gene: TRBD2
V gene: TRBV5-1
J gene: TRBJ2-3
clone size: -
CDR3 protein: CASSLMRGGTDTQYF
CDR3 DNA: TGCGCCAGCAGCTTGATGCGGGGGGGAACAGATACGCAGTATTTT

D gene: TRBD1
V gene: TRBV4-1
J gene: TRBJ1-2
clone size: few
CDR3 protein: CASSQGDRLYGYTF
CDR3 DNA: TGCGCCAGCAGCCAAGGGGACAGACTATATGGCTACACCTTC

D gene: -
V gene: TRBV12-3/TRBV12-4
J gene: TRBJ2-7
clone size: -
CDR3 protein: CASSSWVSGSYEQYF
CDR3 DNA: TGTGCCAGCAGTTCGTGGGTCTCGGGGTCCTACGAGCAGTACTTC

D gene: -
V gene: TRBV6-5
J gene: TRBJ2-7
clone size: many
CDR3 protein: CASSYAPYRDSYEQYF
CDR3 DNA: TGTGCCAGCAGTTACGCGCCTTACAGAGACTCCTACGAGCAGTACTTC

D gene: TRBD1
V gene: TRBV10-2
J gene: TRBJ1-5
clone size: -
CDR3 protein: CASSPGQELNQPQHF
CDR3 DNA: TGCGCCAGCAGCCCGGGACAGGAGCTCAATCAGCCCCAGCATTTT

D gene: -
V gene: TRBV9
J gene: TRBJ1-3
clone size: few
CDR3 protein: CASSVEGRTFSGNTIYF
CDR3 DNA: TGTGCCAGCAGCGTAGAGGGCAGGACCTTCTCTGGAAACACCATATATTTT

D gene: -
V gene: TRBV30
J gene: TRBJ2-6
clone size: once
CDR3 protein: CAWNLAHGANVLTF
CDR3 DNA: TGTGCCTGGAATCTGGCCCATGGGGCCAACGTCCTGACTTTC

D gene: TRBD1
V gene: TRBV7-2
J gene: TRBJ2-7
clone size: few
CDR3 protein: CASSRGQGSPYEQYF
CDR3 DNA: TGTGCCAGCAGCCGGGGACAGGGTAGCCCCTACGAGCAGTACTTC

D gene: -
V gene: TRBV20-1
J gene: TRBJ2-2
clone size: -
CDR3 protein: CSAMAAPSSGELFF
CDR3 DNA: TGCAGTGCTATGGCTGCCCCTAGTTCCGGGGAGCTGTTTTTT

D gene: -
V gene: TRBV4-3
J gene: TRBJ1-2
clone size: -
CDR3 protein: CASSQDQAYGYTF
CDR3 DNA: TGCGCCAGCAGCCAAGATCAAGCCTATGGCTACACCTTC

D gene: TRBD1
V gene: TRBV5-1
J gene: TRBJ2-3
clone size: -
CDR3 protein: CASTLGQGGADTQYF
CDR3 DNA: TGCGCCAGCACCCTGGGACAGGGTGGGGCAGATACGCAGTATTTT

D gene: -
V gene: TRBV12-5
J gene: TRBJ2-1
clone size: -
CDR3 protein: CASGLEGRLNEQFF
CDR3 DNA: TGTGCTAGTGGTTTGGAAGGCAGGTTAAATGAGCAGTTCTTC